This T cell receptor (beta chain) originates from a study of early T cells in non-severe SARS-CoV-2 infection. For the study at large: Bulk RNA isolated from unsorted whole blood underwent sequencing; chains were not paired.

Study-wide findings and caveats: Missing private and CD4 specificities, VDJdb matching favored anti-spike CD8 responses.

This clonotype was detected many times. Its target is unknown. Researchers tagged individual cDNA molecules with unique molecular identifiers. TCRdb used MiXCR to reprocess the 5' RACE reads, holding one entry per CDR3 protein. The top ten clones hold 8.5% to 10% of a sample with nearly 45,000 distinct CDR3 sequences, roughly 10% of them seen once. This CDR3 has 14 amino acids. The junction had 9 bases not matched to a gene; V was cut back by 5 bases and J by 7 bases. From germline, CDR1 is KGHSH and CDR2 LQKENI. This TCR was sampled from an adult who was a healthcare worker with PCR-confirmed SARS-CoV-2 infection or an uninfected control (not recorded which). The sample was whole blood. The chain uses TRBV18 and TRBJ1-2; 8 nucleotides agree with TRBD1. CDR3 amino acids: CASSSDRGPFGYTF. For the CDR3, the DNA is TGTGCCAGCTCATCAGACAGGGGCCCATTTGGCTACACCTTC.